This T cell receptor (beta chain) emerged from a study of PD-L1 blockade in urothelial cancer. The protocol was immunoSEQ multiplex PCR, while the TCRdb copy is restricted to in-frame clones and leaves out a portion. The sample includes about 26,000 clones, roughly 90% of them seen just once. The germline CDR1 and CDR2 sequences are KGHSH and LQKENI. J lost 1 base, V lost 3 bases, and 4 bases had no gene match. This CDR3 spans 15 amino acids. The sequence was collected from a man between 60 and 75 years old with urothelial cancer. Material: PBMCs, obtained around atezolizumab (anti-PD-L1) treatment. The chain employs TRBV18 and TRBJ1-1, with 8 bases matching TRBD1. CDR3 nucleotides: TGTGCCAGCTCACCGGGCAGGGGGCGGAACACTGAAGCTTTCTTT. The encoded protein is CASSPGRGRNTEAFF. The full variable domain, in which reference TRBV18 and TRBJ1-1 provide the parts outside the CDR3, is NAGVMQNPRHLVRRRGQEARLRCSPMKGHSHVYWYRQLPEEGLKFMVYLQKENIIDESGMPKERFSAEFPKEGPSILRIQQVVRGDSAAYFCASSPGRGRNTEAFFGQGTRLTVV.